This TCR beta chain was captured by sequencing in a study of blood T cell repertoires in COVID-19. The CDR3 is made up of 14 amino acids. CDR1 is LNHDA and CDR2 is SQIVND in the germline V gene (reference sequence). The trim removed 6 bases at V and 3 bases at J, leaving 3 bases unmatched. Measured with immunoSEQ multiplex PCR; TCRdb has only the in-frame clones, and not every one. The data hold tens of thousands of clones, with roughly 87% observed a single time. Sequenced sample: peripheral blood. The clonotype was recovered from a man older than 75 in a cohort sampled during active COVID-19. The gene calls are TRBV19 and TRBJ2-1, with 9 positions matching TRBD1. CDR3 loop: CASRPGQGYNEQFF. The DNA of the CDR3 is TGTGCCAGTAGACCGGGACAGGGCTACAATGAGCAGTTCTTC.